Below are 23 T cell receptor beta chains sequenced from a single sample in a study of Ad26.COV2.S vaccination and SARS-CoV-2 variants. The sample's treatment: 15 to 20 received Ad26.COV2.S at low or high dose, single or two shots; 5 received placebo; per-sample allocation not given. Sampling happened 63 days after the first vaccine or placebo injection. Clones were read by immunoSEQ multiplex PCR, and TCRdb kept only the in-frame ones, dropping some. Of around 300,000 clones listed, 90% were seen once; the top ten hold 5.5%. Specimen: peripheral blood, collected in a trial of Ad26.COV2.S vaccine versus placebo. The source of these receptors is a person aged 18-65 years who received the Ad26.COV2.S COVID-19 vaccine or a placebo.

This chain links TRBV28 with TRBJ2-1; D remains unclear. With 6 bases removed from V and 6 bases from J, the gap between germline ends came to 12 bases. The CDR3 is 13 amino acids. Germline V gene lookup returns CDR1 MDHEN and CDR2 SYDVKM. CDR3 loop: CASSRPLANEQFF. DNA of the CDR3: TGTGCCAGCAGCCGCCCCCTTGCCAATGAGCAGTTCTTC.

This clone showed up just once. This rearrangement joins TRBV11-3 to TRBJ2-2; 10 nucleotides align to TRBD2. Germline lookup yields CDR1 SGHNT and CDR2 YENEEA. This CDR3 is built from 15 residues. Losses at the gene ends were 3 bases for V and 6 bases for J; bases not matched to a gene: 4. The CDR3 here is CASSFSSGSSGELFF. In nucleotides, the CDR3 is TGTGCCAGCAGCTTTTCTAGCGGGAGTTCCGGGGAGCTGTTTTTT.

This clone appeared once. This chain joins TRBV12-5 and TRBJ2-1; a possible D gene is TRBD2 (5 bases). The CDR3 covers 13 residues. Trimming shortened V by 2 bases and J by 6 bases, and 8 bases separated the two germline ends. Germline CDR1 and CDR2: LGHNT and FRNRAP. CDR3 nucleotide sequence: TGTGCTAGTGGTTTGACGGGGTTCAATGAGCAGTTCTTC. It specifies CASGLTGFNEQFF. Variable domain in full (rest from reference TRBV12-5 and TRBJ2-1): DARVTQTPRHKVTEMGQEVTMRCQPILGHNTVFWYRQTMMQGLELLAYFRNRAPLDDSGMPKDRFSAEMPDATLATLKIQPSEPRDSAVYFCASGLTGFNEQFFGPGTRLTVL.

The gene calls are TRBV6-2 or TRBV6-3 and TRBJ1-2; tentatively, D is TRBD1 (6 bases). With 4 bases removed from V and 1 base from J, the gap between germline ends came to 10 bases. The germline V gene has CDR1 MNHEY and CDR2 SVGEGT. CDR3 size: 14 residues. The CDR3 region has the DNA TGTGCCAGCAGTTGGACAGACCTTAACTATGGCTACACCTTC. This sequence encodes CASSWTDLNYGYTF.

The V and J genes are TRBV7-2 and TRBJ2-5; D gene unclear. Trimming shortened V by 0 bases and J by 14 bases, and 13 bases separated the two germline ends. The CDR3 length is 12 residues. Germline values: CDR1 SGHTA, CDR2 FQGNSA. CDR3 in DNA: TGTGCCAGCAGCTTAGCGAGGTGGGGTCCCTACTTC. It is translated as CASSLARWGPYF.

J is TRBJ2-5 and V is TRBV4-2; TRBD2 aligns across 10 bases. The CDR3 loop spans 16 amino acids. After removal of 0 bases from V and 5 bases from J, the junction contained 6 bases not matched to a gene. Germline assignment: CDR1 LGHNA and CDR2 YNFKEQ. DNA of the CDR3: TGTGCCAGCAGCCAAGATGCGGGGACTAGCGTGGAGACCCAGTACTTC. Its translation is CASSQDAGTSVETQYF.

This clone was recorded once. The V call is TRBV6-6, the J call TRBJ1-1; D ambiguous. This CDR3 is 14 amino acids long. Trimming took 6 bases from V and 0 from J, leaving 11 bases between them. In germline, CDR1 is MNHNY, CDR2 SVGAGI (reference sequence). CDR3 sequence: CASRWTLLNTEAFF. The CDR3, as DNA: TGTGCCAGCAGGTGGACCCTACTGAACACTGAAGCTTTCTTT.

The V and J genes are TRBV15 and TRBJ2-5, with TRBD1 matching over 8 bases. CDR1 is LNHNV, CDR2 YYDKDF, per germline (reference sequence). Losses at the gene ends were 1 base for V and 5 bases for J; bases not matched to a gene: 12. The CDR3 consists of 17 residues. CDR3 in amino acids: CATSRVLGRGRGETQYF. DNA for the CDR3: TGTGCCACCAGCAGAGTTTTGGGCAGGGGGCGCGGGGAGACCCAGTACTTC.

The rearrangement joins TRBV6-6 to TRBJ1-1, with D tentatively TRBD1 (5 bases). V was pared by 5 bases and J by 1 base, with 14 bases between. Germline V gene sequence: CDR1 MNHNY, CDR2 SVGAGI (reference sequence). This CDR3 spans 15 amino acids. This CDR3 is CASSDPGRTNTEAFF. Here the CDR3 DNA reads TGTGCCAGCAGTGATCCGGGACGGACGAACACTGAAGCTTTCTTT.

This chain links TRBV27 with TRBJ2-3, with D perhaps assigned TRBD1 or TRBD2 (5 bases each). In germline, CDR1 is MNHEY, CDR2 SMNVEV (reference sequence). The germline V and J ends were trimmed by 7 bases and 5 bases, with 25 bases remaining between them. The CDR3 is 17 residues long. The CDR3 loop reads CASTPGREFGEQDTQYF. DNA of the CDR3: TGTGCCAGCACCCCCGGCAGGGAATTTGGGGAGCAAGATACGCAGTATTTT.

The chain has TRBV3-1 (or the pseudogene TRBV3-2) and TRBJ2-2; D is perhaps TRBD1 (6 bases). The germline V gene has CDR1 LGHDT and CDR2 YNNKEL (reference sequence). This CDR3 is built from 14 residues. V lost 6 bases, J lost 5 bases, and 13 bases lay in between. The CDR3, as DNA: TGTGCCAGCAGACCGACAGGCAGAACCGGGGAGCTGTTTTTT. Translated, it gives CASRPTGRTGELFF.

The CDR3 sequence is CATHRGPNTEAFF. The CDR3 region has the DNA TGCGCCACCCACCGGGGGCCGAACACTGAAGCTTTCTTT. This chain links TRBV5-1 with TRBJ1-1; perhaps TRBD1 as D (6 bases). The CDR3 totals 13 residues. The V end was cut by 9 bases, the J end by 1 base, with 13 bases between. CDR1 and CDR2 (germline): SGHRS, YFSETQ. Supplemented by reference TRBV5-1 and TRBJ1-1, the full variable domain reads KAGVTQTPRYLIKTRGQQVTLSCSPISGHRSVSWYQQTPGQGLQFLFEYFSETQRNKGNFPGRFSGRQFSNSRSEMNVSTLELGDSALYLCATHRGPNTEAFFGQGTRLTVV.

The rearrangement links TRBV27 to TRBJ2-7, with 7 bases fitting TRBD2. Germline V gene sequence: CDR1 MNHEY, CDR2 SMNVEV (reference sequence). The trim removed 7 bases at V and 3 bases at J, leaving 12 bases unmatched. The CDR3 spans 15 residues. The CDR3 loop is CASTLSGNHFYEQYF. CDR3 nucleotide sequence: TGTGCCAGCACGTTAAGCGGGAACCACTTCTACGAGCAGTACTTC.

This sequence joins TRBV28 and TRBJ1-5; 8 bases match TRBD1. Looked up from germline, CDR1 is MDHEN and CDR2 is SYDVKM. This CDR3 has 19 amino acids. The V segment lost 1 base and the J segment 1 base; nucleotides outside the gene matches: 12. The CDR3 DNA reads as TGTGCCAGCAGTTTATTTCGTGGGACAGGCGGCGAGAGCAATCAGCCCCAGCATTTT. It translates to CASSLFRGTGGESNQPQHF.

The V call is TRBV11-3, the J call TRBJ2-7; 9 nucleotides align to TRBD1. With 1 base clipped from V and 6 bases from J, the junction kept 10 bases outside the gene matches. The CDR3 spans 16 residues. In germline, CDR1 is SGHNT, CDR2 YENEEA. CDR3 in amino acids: CASSLGGGGQGTEQYV. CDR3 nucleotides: TGTGCCAGCAGCTTAGGGGGCGGGGGACAGGGAACCGAGCAGTACGTC.

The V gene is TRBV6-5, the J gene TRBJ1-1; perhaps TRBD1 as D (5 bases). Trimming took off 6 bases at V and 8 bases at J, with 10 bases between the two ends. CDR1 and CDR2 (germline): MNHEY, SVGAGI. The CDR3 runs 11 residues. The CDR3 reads CASRKTEEAFF. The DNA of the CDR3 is TGTGCCAGCAGAAAGACAGAAGAAGCTTTCTTT.

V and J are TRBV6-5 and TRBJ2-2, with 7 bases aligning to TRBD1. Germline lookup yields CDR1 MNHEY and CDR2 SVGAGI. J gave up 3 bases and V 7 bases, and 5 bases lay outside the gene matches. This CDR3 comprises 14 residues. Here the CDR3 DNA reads TGTGCCAGCACGCAGGGGGTATACACCGGGGAGCTGTTTTTT. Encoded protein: CASTQGVYTGELFF.

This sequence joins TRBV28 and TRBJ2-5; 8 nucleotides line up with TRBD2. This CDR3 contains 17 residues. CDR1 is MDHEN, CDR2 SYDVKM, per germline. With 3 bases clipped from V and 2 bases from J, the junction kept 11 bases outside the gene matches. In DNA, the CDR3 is TGTGCCAGCAGTTTTGGGTTTAGCGGGGAGCCTCAAGAGACCCAGTACTTC. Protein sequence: CASSFGFSGEPQETQYF.

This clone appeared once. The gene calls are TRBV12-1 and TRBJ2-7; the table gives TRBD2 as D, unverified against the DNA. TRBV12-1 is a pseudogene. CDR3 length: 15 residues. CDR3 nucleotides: TGTGCCAGCAGCCGAGTACCTAGCCGCCGCGACGAGCAGTACGTC. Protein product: CASSRVPSRRDEQYV.

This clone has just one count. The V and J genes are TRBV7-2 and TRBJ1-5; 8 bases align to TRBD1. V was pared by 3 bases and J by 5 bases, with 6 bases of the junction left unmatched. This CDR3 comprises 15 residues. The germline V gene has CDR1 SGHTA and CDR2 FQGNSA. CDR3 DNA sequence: TGTGCCAGCAGCTTTTACCAGGGGGCTTATCAGCCCCAGCATTTT. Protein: CASSFYQGAYQPQHF.

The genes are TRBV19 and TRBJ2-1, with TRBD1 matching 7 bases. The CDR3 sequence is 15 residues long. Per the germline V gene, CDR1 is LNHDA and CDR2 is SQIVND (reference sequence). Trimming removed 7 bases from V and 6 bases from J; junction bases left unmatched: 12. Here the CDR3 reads CASTPGDRRGNEQFF. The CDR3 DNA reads TGTGCCAGTACCCCAGGGGACAGAAGGGGCAATGAGCAGTTCTTC. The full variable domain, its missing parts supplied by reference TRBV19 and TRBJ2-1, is DGGITQSPKYLFRKEGQNVTLSCEQNLNHDAMYWYRQDPGQGLRLIYYSQIVNDFQKGDIAEGYSVSREKKESFPLTVTSAQKNPTAFYLCASTPGDRRGNEQFFGPGTRLTVL.

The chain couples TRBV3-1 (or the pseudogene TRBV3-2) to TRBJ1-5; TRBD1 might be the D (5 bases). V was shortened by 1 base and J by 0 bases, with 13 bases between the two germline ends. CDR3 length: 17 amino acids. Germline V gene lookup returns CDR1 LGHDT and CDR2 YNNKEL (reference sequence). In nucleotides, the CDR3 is TGTGCCAGCAGCCAAGGATCGGGACCCTATAGCAATCAGCCCCAGCATTTT. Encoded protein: CASSQGSGPYSNQPQHF.

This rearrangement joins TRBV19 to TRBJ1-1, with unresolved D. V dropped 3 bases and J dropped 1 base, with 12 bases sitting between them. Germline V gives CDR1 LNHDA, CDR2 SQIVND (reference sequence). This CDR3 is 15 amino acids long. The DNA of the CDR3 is TGTGCCAGTAGTATTGGTTTGAATCAGAACACTGAAGCTTTCTTT. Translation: CASSIGLNQNTEAFF.